The 4 T cell receptor beta chains presented below share a single source sample, sequenced in a study of blood T cell repertoires in COVID-19. Repertoires were generated with immunoSEQ multiplex PCR, while TCRdb's copy carries only in-frame clones and drops some. The sample includes 95,000 or so clones, 84% of them seen just once. The sample taken for sequencing was peripheral blood. All receptors derive from a human donor in a cohort sampled during active COVID-19.

As regards this clone: This sample also contains other DNA sequences that code for the same CDR3. The CDR3 DNA reads TGTGCCAGCTCACCTACAGGGGCGCGCACTGAAGCTTTCTTT. Amino acids: CASSPTGARTEAFF. The gene calls are TRBV18 and TRBJ1-1; 7 nucleotides match TRBD1. V gave up 3 bases and J gave up 4 bases; unmatched junction bases: 5. The CDR3 runs 14 residues. Germline CDR1 and CDR2: KGHSH and LQKENI.

The genes are TRBV27 and TRBJ2-7; 8 bases line up with TRBD1. This CDR3 is 14 amino acids long. The junction had 7 bases not matched to a gene; V was cut back by 5 bases and J by 4 bases. The germline V gene has CDR1 MNHEY and CDR2 SMNVEV (reference sequence). This CDR3 is CASSKSRGPYEQYF. The CDR3 coding sequence is TGTGCCAGCAGTAAATCCAGGGGGCCTTACGAGCAGTACTTC.

This sequence joins TRBV7-9 and TRBJ2-7, with unresolved D. Germline CDR1 reads SEHNR; CDR2 reads FQNEAQ (reference sequence). V was cut by 1 base and J by 6 bases, with 10 bases left in between. The length of the CDR3 is 13 residues. The CDR3 loop reads CASSLVTGSEQYF. CDR3 DNA sequence: TGTGCCAGCAGCTTAGTTACCGGGTCCGAGCAGTACTTC.

The gene calls are TRBV6-5 and TRBJ1-1; 8 bases map to TRBD1. This CDR3 has 15 residues. V was pared by 0 bases and J by 5 bases, with 5 bases of the junction left unmatched. From germline, CDR1 is MNHEY and CDR2 SVGAGI. The CDR3 is CASSYSRQGKTEAFF. The CDR3 region has the DNA TGTGCCAGCAGTTACTCGAGACAGGGGAAGACTGAAGCTTTCTTT.